The clone carrying this TCR beta chain was detected only a few times. Its antigen remains unknown. Amplification of TCR beta used genomic DNA extracted from peripheral blood. This entry comes from a study of T cell repertoires in aging, cancer and after chemotherapy. The overall study: Glioblastoma patients receiving temozolomide-based therapy gave paired samples before and after chemotherapy.

Study-wide findings and caveats: These repertoire data do not allow conclusions about immunological memory after chemotherapy. Age-matched healthy donors had significantly more diverse, less clonal blood TCR repertoires than untreated cancer patients. In healthy donors, age-related TCR diversity loss mainly reflected lost richness.

Germline V gene lookup returns CDR1 MNHEY and CDR2 SMNVEV (reference sequence). This CDR3 has 14 residues. V lost 6 bases and J lost 5; bases outside the gene matches: 7. Multiplex touch-down PCR with TRB-A/B primers amplified rearranged V-D-J TRB sequences. TCRdb re-called the multiplex PCR reads through MiXCR, storing one row per CDR3 protein. The sample yields over a thousand distinct CDR3 sequences, 28% seen once. This rearrangement joins TRBV27 to TRBJ2-3, with TRBD2 matching 8 bases. The sequencing input was blood. The source is a human donor with a solid tumor. The donor label of this sample is uncertain. The CDR3: CASSRGLGGDTQYF. As DNA, the CDR3 is TGTGCCAGCAGCCGGGGACTAGGTGGAGATACGCAGTATTTT.